This is a list of T cell receptor beta chains from one sample in a study of T-cell memory formation after mild COVID-19. TCRdb passed the 5' RACE reads through MiXCR, listing each CDR3 protein once. In the table there are a few hundred thousand distinct CDR3 sequences, 15% to 20% of which are singletons. Specimen: PBMCs or a T cell subset sorted from them (not recorded which). The receptors originated from a man between 18 and 29 years old who had mild COVID-19 (a few samples of this study predate the infection). Cell type and time point are not known. Each CDR3 is given with its conserved first and last residue. The D gene is left open where the match is weak. Not every row has a clone size; where given, it reads once, few, many or a size class.

V gene	J gene	CDR3 length	clone size	D gene	CDR3 protein	CDR3 DNA
TRBV5-5	TRBJ1-2	15	.	TRBD1	CASSLAIQGARGYTF	TGTGCCAGCAGCTTGGCGATACAGGGGGCGCGGGGCTACACCTTC
TRBV10-3	TRBJ2-3	14	few	TRBD1	CAISGGQSTDTQYF	TGTGCCATCAGTGGGGGACAGAGCACAGATACGCAGTATTTT
TRBV7-8	TRBJ2-4	14	.	.	CASSFSSTKNIQYF	TGTGCCAGCAGCTTCTCATCGACCAAAAACATTCAGTACTTC
TRBV28	TRBJ1-2	14	.	.	CASSLPATNYGYTF	TGTGCCAGCAGTTTACCCGCTACTAACTATGGCTACACCTTC
TRBV11-2	TRBJ2-1	16	.	TRBD2	CASSLVAGVINNEQFF	TGTGCCAGCAGCTTAGTCGCGGGAGTGATTAACAATGAGCAGTTCTTC
TRBV7-8	TRBJ2-1	15	.	TRBD2	CASKDLAGGPSEQFF	TGTGCCAGCAAGGATCTAGCGGGGGGGCCGAGTGAGCAGTTCTTC
TRBV12-3/TRBV12-4	TRBJ1-1	12	.	.	CASSFIITEAFF	TGTGCCAGCAGTTTTATAATAACCGAGGCTTTCTTT
TRBV7-3	TRBJ1-1	14	.	.	CASSLFFGNTEAFF	TGTGCCAGCAGCTTATTTTTCGGGAACACTGAAGCTTTCTTT
TRBV6-6	TRBJ2-1	12	few	.	CASSYRADEQFF	TGTGCCAGCAGTTACAGGGCGGATGAGCAGTTCTTC
TRBV9	TRBJ2-1	18	few	TRBD1	CASSAEGGGQGSYNEQFF	TGTGCCAGCAGCGCCGAGGGGGGAGGACAGGGATCCTACAATGAGCAGTTCTTC
TRBV6-2/TRBV6-3	TRBJ2-3	16	.	TRBD1	CASSYSQGAFTDTQYF	TGTGCCAGCAGTTACTCGCAGGGGGCCTTCACAGATACGCAGTATTTT
TRBV12-5	TRBJ2-3	15	many	TRBD1	CASGLTGGNTDTQYF	TGTGCTAGTGGTCTGACAGGGGGAAACACAGATACGCAGTATTTT
TRBV12-3/TRBV12-4	TRBJ1-5	11	few	.	CASSSVGPQHF	TGTGCCAGCAGTTCAGTGGGGCCCCAGCATTTT
TRBV4-3	TRBJ2-7	15	.	TRBD1	CASSVGVTGAYEQYF	TGCGCCAGCAGCGTAGGGGTTACAGGGGCCTACGAGCAGTACTTC
TRBV15	TRBJ1-1	12	once	.	CATSPARGTAFF	TGTGCCACCAGCCCCGCCCGAGGTACAGCTTTCTTT
TRBV7-6	TRBJ2-5	15	few	TRBD2	CASSLNSGGVETQYF	TGTGCCAGCAGCTTAAATTCGGGGGGTGTGGAGACCCAGTACTTC
TRBV7-3	TRBJ2-1	15	.	TRBD2	CASSRGGQSYNEQFF	TGTGCCAGCAGCCGGGGGGGTCAGTCCTACAATGAGCAGTTCTTC
TRBV7-6	TRBJ2-5	19	.	.	CASSLKGTPTVPPGETQYF	TGTGCCAGCAGCTTAAAGGGAACGCCGACGGTACCCCCCGGGGAGACCCAGTACTTC
TRBV7-2	TRBJ2-3	17	few	TRBD2	CASSLRFRAGGEDTQYF	TGTGCCAGCAGCTTAAGGTTTCGAGCGGGGGGGGAAGATACGCAGTATTTT
TRBV9	TRBJ2-3	16	few	.	CASSVGFSISTDTQYF	TGTGCCAGCAGCGTAGGTTTTAGCATAAGCACAGATACGCAGTATTTT
TRBV29-1	TRBJ2-2	12	.	.	CSGKTPGGELFF	TGCAGCGGCAAAACTCCAGGCGGGGAGCTGTTTTTT
TRBV6-5	TRBJ1-6	17	once	.	CASSYSTTGGWFAPLHF	TGTGCCAGCAGTTACTCCACGACAGGCGGGTGGTTCGCACCCCTCCACTTT
TRBV5-6	TRBJ2-7	13	few	.	CASSFWTAYEQYF	TGTGCCAGCAGCTTCTGGACAGCCTACGAGCAGTACTTC
TRBV15	TRBJ1-3	14	.	.	CATSRLGTGNTIYF	TGTGCCACCAGCAGGTTAGGGACTGGAAACACCATATATTTT
TRBV18	TRBJ2-5	14	few	.	CASSPGRVQETQYF	TGTGCCAGCTCACCAGGGCGGGTTCAAGAGACCCAGTACTTC
TRBV3-1	TRBJ2-3	16	few	.	CASSPIAAYYTDTQYF	TGTGCCAGCAGCCCAATAGCGGCCTACTACACAGATACGCAGTATTTT
TRBV4-1	TRBJ2-6	16	.	.	CASSRLPAGFGNVLTF	TGCGCCAGCAGCCGGCTACCGGCGGGTTTTGGCAACGTCCTGACTTTC
TRBV4-1	TRBJ2-7	14	few	.	CASSQGGQFYEQYF	TGCGCCAGCAGCCAAGGAGGACAGTTCTACGAGCAGTACTTC
TRBV12-3/TRBV12-4	TRBJ1-2	12	.	.	CASSFTQHGYTF	TGTGCCAGCAGTTTTACGCAACACGGCTACACCTTC
TRBV9	TRBJ2-5	15	few	.	CASSEGGGGQETQYF	TGTGCCAGCAGCGAGGGAGGAGGCGGCCAAGAGACCCAGTACTTC
TRBV4-1	TRBJ2-5	18	many	.	CASSALGLRGRGRETQYF	TGCGCCAGCAGCGCATTAGGACTAAGGGGCAGGGGACGAGAGACCCAGTACTTC
TRBV28	TRBJ1-5	14	.	TRBD1	CASMSGTGTQPQHF	TGTGCCAGCATGTCCGGGACAGGGACTCAGCCCCAGCATTTT
TRBV5-1	TRBJ2-3	16	few	.	CASSLWAGLSTDTQYF	TGCGCCAGCAGCTTGTGGGCGGGACTGAGCACAGATACGCAGTATTTT
TRBV7-8	TRBJ2-3	15	.	TRBD1	CASSLDRGRADTQYF	TGTGCCAGCAGCTTGGACAGGGGCAGGGCAGATACGCAGTATTTT
TRBV7-2	TRBJ2-6	16	.	.	CASSLLQSSGANVLTF	TGTGCCAGCAGCTTACTTCAGAGCTCTGGGGCCAACGTCCTGACTTTC
TRBV6-2/TRBV6-3	TRBJ1-1	13	few	TRBD1	CARPGQAHTEAFF	TGTGCCAGGCCGGGACAGGCCCACACTGAAGCTTTCTTT
TRBV7-2	TRBJ1-1	15	few	.	CASSLVWTANTEAFF	TGTGCCAGCAGCTTAGTGTGGACAGCGAACACTGAAGCTTTCTTT
TRBV5-6	TRBJ1-2	14	.	.	CASSGTRGHYGYTF	TGTGCCAGCAGCGGCACCCGGGGGCACTATGGCTACACCTTC
TRBV4-1	TRBJ2-7	15	few	.	CASSQDRNGPYEQYF	TGCGCCAGCAGCCAAGATCGGAACGGCCCCTACGAGCAGTACTTC
TRBV4-1	TRBJ2-2	20	.	TRBD1	CASSQPAPGTGGEGTGELFF	TGCGCCAGCAGCCAGCCAGCTCCGGGGACAGGGGGCGAAGGCACCGGGGAGCTGTTTTTT
TRBV7-2	TRBJ2-3	14	.	.	CASRTTASTDTQYF	TGTGCCAGCAGGACGACAGCTAGCACAGATACGCAGTATTTT
TRBV4-1	TRBJ1-1	16	few	TRBD1	CASSHLGGPKNTEAFF	TGCGCCAGCAGCCACCTAGGGGGCCCCAAGAACACTGAAGCTTTCTTT
TRBV7-2	TRBJ2-1	12	.	TRBD2	CASSRGMVEQFF	TGTGCCAGCTCGCGGGGGATGGTTGAGCAGTTCTTC
TRBV6-6	TRBJ1-4	13	.	.	CASRTSGYEKLFF	TGTGCCAGCCGGACATCCGGATATGAAAAACTGTTTTTT